These 29 T cell receptor beta chains came from one sample sequenced in a study of T-cell memory formation after mild COVID-19. A single record per CDR3 protein comes from TCRdb applying MiXCR to the 5' RACE reads. The sample lists roughly 400,000 distinct CDR3 sequences, 24% seen once, with roughly 8.7% in the top ten. The specimen was PBMCs or a T cell subset sorted from them (not recorded which). The receptors shown here come from an adult woman who had mild COVID-19 (a few samples of this study predate the infection). Cell type and time point are not known.

The V call is TRBV7-2, the J call TRBJ2-1; 7 bases map to TRBD1. Unmatched junction bases numbered 10, after V lost 5 bases and J lost 15 bases. This CDR3 spans 12 amino acids. The V gene's germline CDR1 is SGHTA and CDR2 FQGNSA. CDR3 DNA sequence: TGTGCCAGCAGCGCACAGGGGCAAGCCGGGTTCTTC. Translation gives CASSAQGQAGFF.

This clonotype was observed a handful of times. The chain couples TRBV30 to TRBJ2-5; D could derive from TRBD1 or TRBD2 (5 bases each). V was clipped by 3 bases and J by 1 base, with 18 bases between them. This CDR3 region has 16 residues. Germline CDR1 GTSNPN, CDR2 SVGIG (reference sequence). The CDR3 coding sequence is TGTGCCTGGAGCCCTCGGGGACCCAGGACCCAAGAGACCCAGTACTTC. This sequence encodes CAWSPRGPRTQETQYF.

V gene TRBV5-5 combines with J gene TRBJ2-3; no clear D gene. The V gene's germline CDR1 is SGHKS and CDR2 YYEKEE (reference sequence). There are 15 residues in the CDR3. V was trimmed by 0 bases and J by 4 bases, leaving 12 bases between them. This CDR3 is CASSLEIWRPDTQYF. DNA of the CDR3: TGTGCCAGCAGCTTGGAGATTTGGCGGCCAGATACGCAGTATTTT.

The chain combines TRBV20-1 with TRBJ2-3; 9 bases agree with TRBD1. The CDR3 is 18 amino acids. Germline CDR1 and CDR2: DFQATT and SNEGSKA (reference sequence). Trimming took 7 bases from V and 1 from J; bases not matched to a gene: 18. The CDR3 loop is CSGESPGQGEGGTDTQYF. CDR3 coding DNA: TGCAGTGGAGAGTCCCCGGGACAGGGAGAGGGTGGCACAGATACGCAGTATTTT.

This clonotype occurred once. The CDR3 spells CASSLVAGDPSGELFF. The CDR3 DNA reads as TGCGCCAGCAGCTTGGTTGCAGGGGATCCATCCGGGGAGCTGTTTTTT. V and J are TRBV5-1 and TRBJ2-2, with D maybe TRBD1 (6 bases). The CDR3 totals 16 residues. CDR1 is SGHRS and CDR2 is YFSETQ in the germline V gene. The V end was cut by 0 bases, the J end by 6 bases, with 15 bases between.

The rearrangement joins TRBV5-1 to TRBJ2-7, with 11 bases aligning to TRBD2. With V trimmed by 1 base and J by 5 bases, 5 bases remained unmatched. CDR1 SGHRS and CDR2 YFSETQ come from the germline V gene. CDR3 length: 15 amino acids. The CDR3 DNA reads as TGCGCCAGCAGCTTGACTAGCGGGAGTCGGAACGAGCAGTACTTC. Translated, it gives CASSLTSGSRNEQYF.

This clonotype was recorded at least ten times. The gene calls are TRBV5-1 and TRBJ2-4; D gene uncertain. CDR1 SGHRS and CDR2 YFSETQ come from the germline V gene. The CDR3 is 14 amino acids. Deletions cut 4 bases from V and 6 bases from J, with 14 bases between. The CDR3 DNA sequence: TGCGCCAGCAGCCCCGGATTAGTGGGAAACATTCAGTACTTC. Protein product: CASSPGLVGNIQYF.

V is TRBV7-7 and J is TRBJ2-5; TRBD2 matches 7 bases. Looked up from germline, CDR1 is SSHAT and CDR2 is FNYEAQ (reference sequence). With V trimmed by 5 bases and J by 2 bases, 5 bases remained unmatched. The CDR3 loop spans 14 amino acids. The CDR3 DNA sequence: TGTGCCAGCAGCACCCGAGCGGGACAAGAGACCCAGTACTTC. As protein: CASSTRAGQETQYF.

This clonotype appeared a few times. This sequence joins TRBV7-8 and TRBJ1-1; no clear D gene. CDR1 and CDR2 (germline): SGHVS, FQNEAQ. The CDR3 consists of 11 residues. Between the trimmed V and J ends, which lost 5 bases and 7 bases, there was a span of 8 bases. The CDR3 coding sequence is TGTGCCAGCAGCCCCCAAAATGAAGCTTTCTTT. Amino acids: CASSPQNEAFF.

This rearrangement joins TRBV12-3 or TRBV12-4 to TRBJ1-1, with TRBD1 matching over 7 bases. J lost 1 base, V lost 2 bases, and 4 bases had no gene match. CDR3 length equals 15 residues. CDR3 sequence (DNA): TGTGCCAGCAGTTTAAGGGACAGACCGAACACTGAAGCTTTCTTT. Translation: CASSLRDRPNTEAFF.

This clonotype was picked up a small number of times. V usage is TRBV9 and J usage is TRBJ2-7; D is possibly TRBD2 (5 bases). V lost 4 bases and J lost 2, with 13 bases in between. This CDR3 contains 14 residues. Germline assignment: CDR1 SGDLS and CDR2 YYNGEE. CDR3 DNA sequence: TGTGCCAGCAGCCCCGTCGCGGGTACCTACGAGCAGTACTTC. Its translation is CASSPVAGTYEQYF.

In nucleotides, the CDR3 is TGTGCCAGCAGCTCGAACAGGGTGGTTTACGAGACCCAGTACTTC. Its protein is CASSSNRVVYETQYF. The chain employs TRBV11-1 and TRBJ2-5, with a tentative D call TRBD1 (6 bases). Germline CDR1 and CDR2: SGHAT and FQDESV (reference sequence). The CDR3 spans 15 residues. The ends were cut back, 4 bases at V and 5 bases at J, with 17 bases in the middle.

This clonotype appeared a few times. This chain connects TRBV7-2 to TRBJ2-3; possibly TRBD1 for D (6 bases). The CDR3 sequence is 14 residues long. The germline V and J ends were trimmed by 4 bases and 5 bases, with 13 bases remaining between them. Germline V gives CDR1 SGHTA, CDR2 FQGNSA. DNA of the CDR3: TGTGCCAGCAGCTCCCGCAGGGGCCAAGATACGCAGTATTTT. Translating it yields CASSSRRGQDTQYF. Using reference TRBV7-2 and TRBJ2-3 for the parts outside the CDR3, the full variable domain is GAGVSQSPSNKVTEKGKDVELRCDPISGHTALYWYRQSLGQGLEFLIYFQGNSAPDKSGLPSDRFSAERTGGSVSTLTIQRTQQEDSAVYLCASSSRRGQDTQYFGPGTRLTVL.

V is TRBV30 and J is TRBJ2-7; 7 positions match TRBD1. V gave up 2 bases and J gave up 5 bases; unmatched junction bases: 6. This CDR3 contains 13 residues. Germline assignment: CDR1 GTSNPN and CDR2 SVGIG (reference sequence). CDR3: CAWSNGQGDEQYF. CDR3 bases: TGTGCCTGGAGTAATGGGCAGGGGGACGAGCAGTACTTC.

The chain employs TRBV20-1 and TRBJ1-1; D is perhaps TRBD1 (5 bases). From germline, CDR1 is DFQATT and CDR2 SNEGSKA (reference sequence). V was shortened by 6 bases and J by 6 bases, with 26 bases between the two germline ends. The CDR3 is made up of 16 amino acids. This CDR3 is CSAIAWGFVRDPEAFF. As DNA, the CDR3 is TGCAGTGCCATAGCTTGGGGGTTTGTCCGAGATCCTGAAGCTTTCTTT.

The chain is built from TRBV24-1 and TRBJ2-5, with 7 nucleotides matching TRBD1. This CDR3 has 15 residues. V gave up 3 bases and J gave up 0 bases; unmatched junction bases: 3. Per the germline V gene, CDR1 is KGHDR and CDR2 is SFDVKD. Here the CDR3 DNA reads TGTGCCACCAGTGATCCTGACAGGGACCAAGAGACCCAGTACTTC. It encodes CATSDPDRDQETQYF.

Only a few counts were recorded for this clonotype. Relative to the germline gene, one junction end is altered; a read error may explain this. V gene TRBV2 combines with J gene TRBJ1-3; 9 nucleotides agree with TRBD1. The V gene's germline CDR1 is SNHLY and CDR2 FYNNEI. The CDR3 extends over 15 amino acids. CDR3 in DNA: TGTGCCAGCAGTGGGGACAGGGCGTCTGGAGACACCATATATTTT. This gives the protein CASSGDRASGDTIYF.

There are a few counts of this clonotype. The CDR3 bases are TGTGCCAGCTCACGGGACAGGGAAAATGGCTACACCTTC. It yields the protein CASSRDRENGYTF. The chain employs TRBV18 and TRBJ1-2; 9 bases match TRBD1. Per germline, CDR1 KGHSH and CDR2 LQKENI. There are 13 residues in the CDR3. With V trimmed by 4 bases and J by 6 bases, 3 bases remained unmatched.

The chain couples TRBV9 to TRBJ2-1; 8 bases map to TRBD1. The CDR3 covers 17 residues. Germline V gives CDR1 SGDLS, CDR2 YYNGEE. Trimming took 3 bases from V and 0 from J; bases not matched to a gene: 8. The CDR3 loop is CASSAQGGQASYNEQFF. The CDR3 region has the DNA TGTGCCAGCAGCGCCCAGGGGGGACAGGCCTCCTACAATGAGCAGTTCTTC.

The chain links TRBV5-1 to TRBJ1-2; 8 bases are shared with TRBD1. The CDR3 runs to 17 residues. J gave up 7 bases and V 10 bases, and 24 bases lay outside the gene matches. Germline V gene lookup returns CDR1 SGHRS and CDR2 YFSETQ. The CDR3 DNA follows: TGCGCCTCCCAACCCGGGACAGGCATCTTCCAAGGGGTTGGCTACACCTTC. Its protein product is CASQPGTGIFQGVGYTF.

The CDR3 protein is CASRRDWAGLSYTQYF. CDR3 sequence (DNA): TGTGCCAGCAGAAGAGACTGGGCGGGACTATCTTATACGCAGTATTTT. The chain uses TRBV27 and TRBJ2-3; 7 bases line up with TRBD2. Germline V gene sequence: CDR1 MNHEY, CDR2 SMNVEV (reference sequence). The CDR3 has 16 amino acids. J gave up 7 bases and V 6 bases, and 16 bases lay outside the gene matches.

This clonotype was recorded a few times. This chain uses TRBV7-8 with TRBJ2-5, with 11 bases aligning to TRBD2. V was clipped by 6 bases and J by 5 bases; unmatched bases: 11. This CDR3 is built from 16 residues. Germline assignment: CDR1 SGHVS and CDR2 FQNEAQ. CDR3 in DNA: TGTGCCAGCAGATCACTAGCGGGAGCGGTGGGCGAGACCCAGTACTTC. It encodes CASRSLAGAVGETQYF.

This clonotype was seen more than once but under ten times. The genes are TRBV7-9 and TRBJ1-2; possible D gene TRBD1, 5 bases. Germline V gives CDR1 SEHNR, CDR2 FQNEAQ (reference sequence). This CDR3 spans 13 amino acids. V gave up 2 bases and J gave up 3 bases, with 7 bases separating them. CDR3 residues: CASSLSTDYGYTF. As DNA, the CDR3 is TGTGCCAGCAGCTTATCGACAGACTATGGCTACACCTTC.

The chain carries TRBV20-1 and TRBJ1-6, with 8 bases that match TRBD1. Unmatched junction bases numbered 4, after V lost 2 bases and J lost 10 bases. The CDR3 runs 13 residues. The germline V gene encodes CDR1 DFQATT and CDR2 SNEGSKA (reference sequence). The CDR3 spells CSARLDRESPLHF. CDR3 bases: TGCAGTGCTAGACTGGACAGGGAATCACCCCTCCACTTT.

The chain recombines TRBV5-1 with TRBJ2-3, with 7 nucleotides matching TRBD1. With V trimmed by 0 bases and J by 0 bases, 4 bases remained unmatched. The germline CDR1 and CDR2 sequences are SGHRS and YFSETQ. This CDR3 is 16 amino acids long. CDR3 bases: TGCGCCAGCAGCTTGGGACAGGGAATAAGCACAGATACGCAGTATTTT. Amino acids: CASSLGQGISTDTQYF.

The J gene is TRBJ1-5, the V gene TRBV12-3 or TRBV12-4; unclear D gene. The ends were cut back, 6 bases at V and 4 bases at J, with 16 bases in the middle. CDR3 length: 15 residues. The CDR3 DNA reads TGTGCCAGCAGCCGACGGACCGAAGGAAATCAGCCCCAGCATTTT. This codes for CASSRRTEGNQPQHF.

The chain has TRBV20-1 and TRBJ2-3, with TRBD2 matching over 11 bases. The trim removed 3 bases at V and 0 bases at J, leaving 2 bases unmatched. Germline CDR1 DFQATT, CDR2 SNEGSKA (reference sequence). CDR3 size: 15 residues. The CDR3 coding sequence is TGCAGTGCTAGTTCTAGCGGGAGGAGCACAGATACGCAGTATTTT. Amino acids: CSASSSGRSTDTQYF.

The V gene is TRBV2, the J gene TRBJ1-3, with D uncertain. Germline CDR1 is SNHLY and CDR2 is FYNNEI. This CDR3 is built from 12 residues. V lost 5 bases, J lost 10 bases, and 12 bases lay in between. The CDR3 region is CASSPSFSTIYF. In DNA form, the CDR3 reads TGTGCCAGCAGTCCCTCCTTTTCGACCATATATTTT.

The CDR3 region has the DNA TGCGCCAGCAGACTTACAGACAGCTCTGGAAACACCATATATTTT. Its translation: CASRLTDSSGNTIYF. V gene TRBV5-1 combines with J gene TRBJ1-3; weak D call: TRBD1 (5 bases). This CDR3 has 15 amino acids. V shed 5 bases and J shed 0 bases, with 12 bases lying between them. CDR1 and CDR2 (germline): SGHRS, YFSETQ.